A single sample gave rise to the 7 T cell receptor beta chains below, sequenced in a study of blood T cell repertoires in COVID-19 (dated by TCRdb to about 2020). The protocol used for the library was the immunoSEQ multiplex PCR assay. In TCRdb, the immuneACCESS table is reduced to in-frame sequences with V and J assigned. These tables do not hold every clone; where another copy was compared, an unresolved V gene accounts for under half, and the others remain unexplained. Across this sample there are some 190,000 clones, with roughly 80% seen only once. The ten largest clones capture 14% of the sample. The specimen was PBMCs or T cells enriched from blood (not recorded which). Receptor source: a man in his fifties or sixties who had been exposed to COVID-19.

As DNA, the CDR3 is TGTGCCAGTAGTAAACTTGGACAGTATGGCTACACCTTC. Its translation: CASSKLGQYGYTF. V usage is TRBV19 and J usage is TRBJ1-2, with a weak D call TRBD1 (6 bases). This CDR3 region has 13 residues. The germline CDR1 and CDR2 sequences are LNHDA and SQIVND (reference sequence). V lost 4 bases and J 5 bases, leaving 11 bases between the germline ends.

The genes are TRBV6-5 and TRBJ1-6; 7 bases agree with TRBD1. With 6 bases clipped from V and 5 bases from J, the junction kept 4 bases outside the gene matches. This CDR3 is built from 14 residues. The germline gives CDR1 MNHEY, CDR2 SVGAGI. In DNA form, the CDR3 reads TGTGCCAGCAGACGGACAGGAGATAATTCACCCCTCCACTTT. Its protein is CASRRTGDNSPLHF.

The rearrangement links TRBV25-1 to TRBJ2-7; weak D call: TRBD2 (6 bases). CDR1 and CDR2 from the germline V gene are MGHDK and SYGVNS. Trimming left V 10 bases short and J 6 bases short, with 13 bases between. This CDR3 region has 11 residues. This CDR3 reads CATALALEQYF. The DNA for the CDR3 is TGTGCCACCGCCCTAGCGCTCGAGCAGTACTTC.

The CDR3 loop reads CASSLPTGGSYNEQFF. DNA of the CDR3: TGTGCCAGTAGTTTACCAACAGGGGGCTCCTACAATGAGCAGTTCTTC. This sequence joins TRBV19 and TRBJ2-1, with 8 bases identical to TRBD1. J lost 0 bases, V lost 5 bases, and 6 bases had no gene match. The CDR3 runs 16 residues. Germline V gene data show CDR1 as LNHDA and CDR2 as SQIVND (reference sequence).

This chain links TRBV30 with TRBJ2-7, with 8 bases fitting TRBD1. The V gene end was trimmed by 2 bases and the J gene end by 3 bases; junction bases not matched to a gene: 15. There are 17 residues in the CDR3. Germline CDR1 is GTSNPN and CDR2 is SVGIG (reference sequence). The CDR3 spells CAWSSTGQAPIGYEQYF. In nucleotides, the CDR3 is TGTGCCTGGAGTTCTACGGGACAGGCTCCTATCGGCTACGAGCAGTACTTC.

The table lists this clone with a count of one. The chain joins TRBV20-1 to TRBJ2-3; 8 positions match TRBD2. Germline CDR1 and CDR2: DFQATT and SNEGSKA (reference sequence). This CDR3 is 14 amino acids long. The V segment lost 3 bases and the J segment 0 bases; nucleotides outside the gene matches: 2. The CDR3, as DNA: TGCAGTGCTAGTCGACTAGCGAGCACAGATACGCAGTATTTT. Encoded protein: CSASRLASTDTQYF.

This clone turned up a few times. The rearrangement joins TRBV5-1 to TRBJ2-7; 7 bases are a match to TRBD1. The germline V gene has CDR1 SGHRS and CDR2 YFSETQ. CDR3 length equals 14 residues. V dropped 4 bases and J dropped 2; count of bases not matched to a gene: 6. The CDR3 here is CASSLTGTAYEQYF. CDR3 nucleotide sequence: TGCGCCAGCAGCCTCACCGGGACAGCCTACGAGCAGTACTTC.